Below are 30 T cell receptor beta chains sequenced from a single sample in a study of read filtering for tumor transcriptome and immune sequencing (dated by TCRdb to 2018 to 2021). The data were produced on an Illumina HiSeq 4000. The Immunoverse kit was used to build TCR libraries from around 420 ng RNA, with molecular barcoded adaptors covering alpha/delta and beta/gamma chains. The raw public reads went through TCRdb reprocessing: fastp at Q25, MiXCR clone calling, in-frame beta chains kept. Every CDR3 protein is listed once, alongside the most common genes and DNA of its rows. The table for this sample lists tens of thousands of distinct CDR3 sequences; about 21% of them were counted only once. Over 13% of the sample is in the top ten clones. Material: a population of CD138-negative cells sorted from bone marrow. The sample's cell subset or site label, in plain terms: bone marrow mononuclear cells depleted of CD138+ plasma/myeloma cells by negative magnetic selection. Source of these receptors: a donor over 35 with multiple myeloma.

This clonotype was picked up one time. At one end, the junction sequence differs from germline, possibly due to a read error. The V and J genes are TRBV11-2 and TRBJ2-6; the D gene is possibly TRBD1 (5 bases). Germline V gene lookup returns CDR1 SGHAT and CDR2 FQNNGV. The length of the CDR3 is 14 residues. The CDR3 DNA follows: TGTGCCAGCAGCTTAAGTTCTGGGGCCAGCGTCCTGACTTTC. It yields the protein CASSLSSGASVLTF.

This clonotype appeared many times. The chain employs TRBV10-3 and TRBJ2-5, with 9 nucleotides matching TRBD2. Germline CDR1 is ENHRY and CDR2 is SYGVKD. The V and J ends lost 3 bases and 2 bases, in that order; junction bases with no gene match: 10. The CDR3 totals 17 residues. The DNA for the CDR3 is TGTGCCATCAGTGAACGACGACTAGCGGCAAATCAAGAGACCCAGTACTTC. This gives the protein CAISERRLAANQETQYF.

This clonotype was seen many times. This chain joins TRBV9 and TRBJ2-2, with TRBD2 matching over 9 bases. Germline V gives CDR1 SGDLS, CDR2 YYNGEE. The CDR3 covers 16 residues. The J segment lost 2 bases and the V segment lost 6 bases, leaving 8 bases of the junction unmatched. In DNA, the CDR3 is TGTGCCAGCACCCAGACCGGGACTAGCAACACCGGGGAGCTGTTTTTT. Translating gives CASTQTGTSNTGELFF. Filled out from reference TRBV9 and TRBJ2-2, the complete variable domain reads DSGVTQTPKHLITATGQRVTLRCSPRSGDLSVYWYQQSLDQGLQFLIQYYNGEERAKGNILERFSAQQFPDLHSELNLSSLELGDSALYFCASTQTGTSNTGELFFGEGSRLTVL.

This clonotype has ten or more counts. The chain has TRBV11-2 and TRBJ2-5, with 7 bases identical to TRBD1. Germline CDR1 reads SGHAT; CDR2 reads FQNNGV. With V trimmed by 2 bases and J by 3 bases, 6 bases remained unmatched. CDR3 length: 15 residues. This chain's CDR3 is CASSLTAQGEETQYF. CDR3 coding DNA: TGTGCCAGCAGCTTAACTGCTCAGGGGGAAGAGACCCAGTACTTC. The variable domain in full, completed from reference TRBV11-2 and TRBJ2-5, reads EAGVAQSPRYKIIEKRQSVAFWCNPISGHATLYWYQQILGQGPKLLIQFQNNGVVDDSQLPKDRFSAERLKGVDSTLKIQPAKLEDSAVYLCASSLTAQGEETQYFGPGTRLLVL.

The chain couples TRBV20-1 to TRBJ2-3, with 7 nucleotides matching TRBD2. With V trimmed by 6 bases and J by 4 bases, 13 bases remained unmatched. The CDR3 runs to 15 residues. Germline lookup yields CDR1 DFQATT and CDR2 SNEGSKA (reference sequence). Written as DNA, the CDR3 is TGCAGTGCCCGACATTACGGGGGGAGTTCAGATACGCAGTATTTT. Protein sequence: CSARHYGGSSDTQYF.

In the case of this clonotype: Germline and junction disagree at one end, which may indicate a read error. This rearrangement joins TRBV6-6 to TRBJ2-7; D assignment may be TRBD1 or TRBD2 (5 bases each). The CDR3 has 13 residues. Germline V lookup: CDR1 MNHNY, CDR2 SVGAGI (reference sequence). The CDR3 sequence is CASSEDRDREQYF. In nucleotides, the CDR3 is TGCGCCAGCAGTGAGGACCGGGACCGCGAGCAGTACTTC.

This clonotype was counted many times. The chain joins TRBV28 to TRBJ2-7; unclear D gene. The CDR3 length is 14 residues. CDR1 and CDR2 from the germline V gene are MDHEN and SYDVKM. V was shortened by 3 bases and J by 0 bases, with 9 bases between the two germline ends. The CDR3 region has the DNA TGTGCCAGCAGTTTGCCGACCCTCTCCTACGAGCAGTACTTC. This encodes CASSLPTLSYEQYF.

This clonotype has ten or more counts. The gene calls are TRBV20-1 and TRBJ2-3; D is perhaps TRBD2 (6 bases). Trimming removed 0 bases from V and 1 base from J, with 11 bases in between. This CDR3 region has 15 residues. CDR1 and CDR2 from the germline V gene are DFQATT and SNEGSKA (reference sequence). The CDR3 reads CSARDVQRGTDTQYF. Written as DNA, the CDR3 is TGCAGTGCTAGAGATGTCCAGCGGGGCACAGATACGCAGTATTTT.

The table lists this clonotype with many counts. The chain is built from TRBV27 and TRBJ1-1; TRBD1 might be the D (5 bases). Germline-derived CDR1 and CDR2 are MNHEY and SMNVEV (reference sequence). The germline V and J ends were trimmed by 9 bases and 0 bases, with 14 bases remaining between them. This CDR3 comprises 14 residues. The CDR3 DNA reads as TGTGCCAGTCCGGGGGGGGACTTGAACACTGAAGCTTTCTTT. As protein: CASPGGDLNTEAFF.

This clonotype was recorded at least ten times. The chain has TRBV20-1 and TRBJ1-6; D is unclear. This CDR3 region has 15 residues. Trimming cost V 1 base and J 9 bases, with 16 bases left between them. Germline V CDR1 and CDR2: DFQATT, SNEGSKA (reference sequence). The CDR3 DNA reads TGCAGTGCTAGAGGGGGAGGTCAATTCACTTCACCCCTCCACTTT. The encoded protein is CSARGGGQFTSPLHF.

This clonotype has only a few counts. A read error may explain this, as a much larger clone is one base away. The CDR3 loop is CASVLGSTDTQYF. The CDR3 DNA reads as TGTGCCAGCGTCCTCGGTAGCACAGATACGCAGTATTTT. This chain connects TRBV12-3 or TRBV12-4 to TRBJ2-3; the D is unclear. There are 13 residues in the CDR3. V was shortened by 8 bases and J by 0 bases, with 9 bases between the two germline ends.

This clonotype was observed many times. The chain recombines TRBV5-5 with TRBJ2-3; 12 positions agree with TRBD2. The germline CDR1 and CDR2 sequences are SGHKS and YYEKEE (reference sequence). V was pared by 4 bases and J by 6 bases, with 3 bases of the junction left unmatched. This CDR3 contains 14 residues. The CDR3 DNA is TGTGCCAGCAGCATGACTAGCGGGAGTGATACGCAGTATTTT. Encoded protein: CASSMTSGSDTQYF.

V gene TRBV29-1 combines with J gene TRBJ2-7; D is tentatively TRBD1 or TRBD2 (6 bases each). The CDR3 runs to 14 residues. V shed 3 bases and J shed 3 bases, with 15 bases lying between them. Looked up from germline, CDR1 is SQVTM and CDR2 is ANQGSEA. This chain's CDR3 is CSVDYDKGGYEQYF. The CDR3 DNA reads TGCAGCGTTGATTATGACAAGGGGGGCTACGAGCAGTACTTC.

This clonotype was counted at least ten times. J is TRBJ2-1 and V is TRBV6-5, with 7 bases that match TRBD2. The CDR3 loop spans 13 amino acids. The trim removed 10 bases at V and 14 bases at J, leaving 17 bases unmatched. Germline values: CDR1 MNHEY, CDR2 SVGAGI. The chain's CDR3 is CATATGTTRNEFF. CDR3 sequence (DNA): TGTGCCACTGCTACCGGGACTACCCGAAATGAGTTCTTC.

This clonotype was detected ten times or more. This may stem from a read error, because a much larger clone lies one nucleotide away. V usage is TRBV6-1 and J usage is TRBJ2-1; 10 bases align to TRBD2. The CDR3 loop spans 16 amino acids. CDR1 and CDR2 from the germline V gene are MNHNS and SASEGT. As DNA, the CDR3 is TGTGCCAGCAGACGAACCCCGATAGCGGGGGGCAATGAGCAGCTCTTC. Protein: CASRRTPIAGGNEQLF.

At least ten counts were recorded for this clonotype. The chain uses TRBV11-3 and TRBJ2-2, with a possible D match to TRBD2 (5 bases). The germline V gene has CDR1 SGHNT and CDR2 YENEEA. This CDR3 region has 14 residues. V was cut by 5 bases and J by 1 base, with 8 bases left in between. The CDR3 here is CASSLGENTGELFF. The CDR3 region has the DNA TGTGCCAGCAGCCTCGGGGAGAACACCGGGGAGCTGTTTTTT.

In this sample, this clonotype turned up many times. The chain recombines TRBV6-2 or TRBV6-3 with TRBJ2-3, with D uncertain. The CDR3 has 13 amino acids. Trimming shortened V by 3 bases and J by 2 bases, and 6 bases separated the two germline ends. Per the germline V gene, CDR1 is MNHEY and CDR2 is SVGEGT. CDR3 DNA: TGTGCCAGCAGTTATCAATCCACAGATACGCAGTATTTT. Translating gives CASSYQSTDTQYF.

This clonotype was seen a few times. V and J are TRBV7-2 and TRBJ2-1, with 10 positions matching TRBD2. The germline V gene encodes CDR1 SGHTA and CDR2 FQGNSA. CDR3 length: 16 amino acids. The J segment lost 6 bases and the V segment lost 5 bases, leaving 10 bases of the junction unmatched. Written as DNA, the CDR3 is TGTGCCAGCAGCCGCTCGTGGCTAGCGGGGGCCAATGAGCAGTTCTTC. This encodes CASSRSWLAGANEQFF.

The V call is TRBV12-3 or TRBV12-4, the J call TRBJ1-5, with a possible D match to TRBD1 (5 bases). The CDR3 loop spans 14 amino acids. V was trimmed by 3 bases and J by 2 bases, leaving 8 bases between them. Here the CDR3 DNA reads TGTGCCAGCAGTTTTGGCAGGGGCAATCAGCCCCAGCATTTT. Translated, it gives CASSFGRGNQPQHF.

Note on this clonotype: Given a much more abundant clone one base away, this may be a read error. The rearrangement uses TRBV20-1 and TRBJ2-7; 10 bases agree with TRBD2. Germline V gives CDR1 DFQATT, CDR2 SNEGSKA (reference sequence). Trimming removed 3 bases from V and 9 bases from J; junction bases left unmatched: 14. The CDR3 runs to 15 residues. The CDR3 nucleotides read TGCAGTGCTAGCGATAGCGGGAGGACCATTCGGGGGCAGTACTTC. Translation gives CSASDSGRTIRGQYF.

This clonotype was counted many times. The DNA of the CDR3 is TGTGCCAGCAGCCGGGACAGATTGAACACCGGGGAGCTGTTTTTT. This translates into CASSRDRLNTGELFF. This rearrangement joins TRBV7-2 to TRBJ2-2; 7 nucleotides line up with TRBD1. Germline V CDR1 and CDR2: SGHTA, FQGNSA. The CDR3 is made up of 15 amino acids. Trimming removed 5 bases from V and 1 base from J; junction bases left unmatched: 4.

This clonotype was seen many times. The chain couples TRBV29-1 to TRBJ1-1; D is possibly TRBD1 (5 bases). V lost 1 base to trimming and J lost 1 base, with 7 bases between them. CDR1 and CDR2 (germline): SQVTM, ANQGSEA. The CDR3 extends over 13 amino acids. The CDR3 DNA follows: TGCAGCGTTGAAGTTCAGGGGAACACTGAAGCTTTCTTT. It translates to CSVEVQGNTEAFF.

As to this clonotype: Given a much more abundant clone one base away, this may be a read error. This chain uses TRBV5-5 with TRBJ2-3; tentatively, D is TRBD1 (6 bases). Germline V gene lookup returns CDR1 SGHKS and CDR2 YYEKEE (reference sequence). The CDR3 sequence is 14 residues long. CDR3 nucleotides: TGTGCCAGCAGCTTGGGGGGGCAGACAGATACGCAGTCTTTT. It specifies CASSLGGQTDTQSF.

This clonotype was seen at least ten times. V gene TRBV29-1 combines with J gene TRBJ1-5, with 12 nucleotides matching TRBD1. In germline, CDR1 is SQVTM, CDR2 ANQGSEA. The CDR3 is made up of 13 amino acids. The trim removed 4 bases at V and 5 bases at J, leaving 0 bases unmatched. DNA for the CDR3: TGCAGCGTTGGGGACAGGGGGCATCAGCCCCAGCATTTT. It codes for CSVGDRGHQPQHF.

There are many counts of this clonotype. The J gene is TRBJ2-3, the V gene TRBV12-3 or TRBV12-4; a possible D gene is TRBD2 (5 bases). The V gene lost 5 bases and the J gene lost 14 bases, with 14 bases spanning the gap. This CDR3 has 11 residues. The CDR3 sequence: CASSLDSGAYF. CDR3 DNA: TGTGCCAGCAGTCTGGACTCTGGAGCGTATTTT.

This clonotype was picked up a small number of times. The chain is built from TRBV2 and TRBJ2-6, with 8 bases aligning to TRBD1. Trimming took 6 bases from V and 4 from J; bases not matched to a gene: 11. The CDR3 length is 17 residues. The germline V gene encodes CDR1 SNHLY and CDR2 FYNNEI. This CDR3 is CASSGRQGLLGANVLTF. The CDR3 DNA follows: TGTGCCAGCAGCGGACGACAGGGGTTGTTAGGGGCCAACGTCCTGACTTTC.

The chain recombines TRBV12-3 or TRBV12-4 with TRBJ2-7; 7 nucleotides match TRBD1. The CDR3 has 13 amino acids. V was pared by 3 bases and J by 6 bases, with 5 bases of the junction left unmatched. CDR3 in amino acids: CASSLTGQSEQYF. The CDR3 bases are TGTGCCAGCAGTTTGACAGGGCAGTCCGAGCAGTACTTC.

This clonotype was seen more than once but under ten times. The chain uses TRBV6-1 and TRBJ1-2; no clear D gene. V shed 2 bases and J shed 4 bases, with 17 bases lying between them. From germline, CDR1 is MNHNS and CDR2 SASEGT. CDR3 length equals 16 residues. In nucleotides, the CDR3 is TGTGCCAGCAGTGAAAGACATCCGTCTCCCCCCTATGGCTACACCTTC. It yields the protein CASSERHPSPPYGYTF.

About this clonotype: The junction and the germline gene differ at one end; a read error may be behind it. The chain carries TRBV7-6 and TRBJ1-5, with D possibly matching TRBD1 (6 bases). Germline V CDR1 and CDR2: SGHVS, FNYEAQ. The CDR3 extends over 17 amino acids. The CDR3 loop reads CDSSLSGGVWGNPPQHF. The DNA of the CDR3 is TGTGACAGCAGCTTATCTGGGGGCGTCTGGGGCAATCCGCCCCAGCATTTT.

In this sample, this clonotype turned up many times. Here the CDR3 reads CSVDQKRDEQFF. CDR3 bases: TGCAGCGTAGATCAAAAGCGGGATGAGCAGTTCTTC. V is TRBV29-1 and J is TRBJ2-1; TRBD2 is a possible D gene (6 bases). The ends were cut back, 6 bases at V and 8 bases at J, with 14 bases in the middle. Germline loops: CDR1 SQVTM, CDR2 ANQGSEA. The CDR3 sequence is 12 residues long.